A single sample gave rise to the 28 T cell receptor beta chains below, sequenced in a study of blood T cell repertoires in COVID-19. The method was immunoSEQ multiplex PCR; TCRdb's version includes in-frame clones alone and lacks a portion of them. This sample has just over 650,000 clones; approximately 90% occur once, and the top ten carry over 0.2%. Material for sequencing was peripheral blood. Receptors were obtained from a woman aged 18-29 years with acute or convalescent COVID-19.

This sequence joins TRBV4-3 and TRBJ1-6, with D tentatively TRBD1 (5 bases). This CDR3 is 15 amino acids long. Trimming stripped 0 bases from V and 14 bases from J, with 17 bases between. Germline V lookup: CDR1 LGHNA, CDR2 YSLEER. The CDR3 sequence: CASSQDGQGIGSLHF. In DNA, the CDR3 is TGCGCCAGCAGCCAAGATGGGCAGGGAATCGGGTCCCTCCACTTT.

The chain employs TRBV19 and TRBJ1-1; D is ambiguous. Germline V lookup: CDR1 LNHDA, CDR2 SQIVND (reference sequence). The CDR3 covers 15 residues. Trimming took 4 bases from V and 3 from J, leaving 15 bases between them. CDR3 DNA sequence: TGTGCCAGTAGTACCGGACTCCTGCGCCACACTGAAGCTTTCTTT. Translation gives CASSTGLLRHTEAFF.

The chain recombines TRBV29-1 with TRBJ2-1; 10 positions agree with TRBD1. Germline V gene sequence: CDR1 SQVTM, CDR2 ANQGSEA. This CDR3 is 18 amino acids long. J was trimmed by 10 bases and V by 3 bases; bases with no gene match: 21. The CDR3 spells CSVERQGASDLYSGEQFF. Written as DNA, the CDR3 is TGCAGCGTTGAGAGACAGGGGGCGTCGGATTTGTACTCTGGCGAGCAGTTCTTC.

The chain links TRBV6-5 to TRBJ2-7; TRBD2 matches at 13 bases. This CDR3 has 16 residues. The V gene end was trimmed by 2 bases and the J gene end by 7 bases; junction bases not matched to a gene: 8. Germline CDR1 is MNHEY and CDR2 is SVGAGI. The CDR3 sequence: CASSYPSGLAGVEQYF. The DNA of the CDR3 is TGTGCCAGCAGTTACCCATCAGGACTAGCGGGGGTTGAGCAGTACTTC.

The chain is built from TRBV11-1 and TRBJ2-3, with TRBD1 as a possible D gene (5 bases). The CDR3 is 15 amino acids. CDR1 SGHAT and CDR2 FQDESV come from the germline V gene (reference sequence). V lost 5 bases to trimming and J lost 9 bases, with 21 bases between them. The CDR3 loop is CASSPLVGQGSTQYF. The CDR3, as DNA: TGTGCCAGCAGCCCTCTTGTAGGGCAGGGCAGCACGCAGTATTTT.

The V call is TRBV13, the J call TRBJ2-3; tentative D call: TRBD2 (6 bases). The CDR3 covers 14 residues. With 5 bases removed from V and 5 bases from J, the gap between germline ends came to 14 bases. The germline V gene encodes CDR1 PRHDT and CDR2 FYEKMQ (reference sequence). CDR3 in amino acids: CASSTSGVGDTQYF. The CDR3 coding sequence is TGTGCCAGCAGCACATCGGGGGTTGGAGATACGCAGTATTTT.

This chain joins TRBV25-1 and TRBJ1-4, with TRBD1 as a possible D gene (5 bases). This CDR3 has 15 residues. The germline gives CDR1 MGHDK, CDR2 SYGVNS. V was trimmed by 2 bases and J by 9 bases, leaving 16 bases between them. The CDR3 reads CASSENRQGGKKLFF. CDR3 nucleotides: TGTGCCAGCAGTGAAAACCGCCAGGGAGGGAAAAAACTGTTTTTT. The full variable domain, rest sourced from reference TRBV25-1 and TRBJ1-4, is EADIYQTPRYLVIGTGKKITLECSQTMGHDKMYWYQQDPGMELHLIHYSYGVNSTEKGDLSSESTVSRIRTEHFPLTLESARPSHTSQYLCASSENRQGGKKLFFGSGTQLSVL.

This chain joins TRBV4-1 and TRBJ1-3, with D perhaps matching TRBD1 (6 bases). This CDR3 contains 19 residues. From germline, CDR1 is MGHRA and CDR2 YSYEKL. Deletions cut 0 bases from V and 0 bases from J, with 18 bases between. The DNA for the CDR3 is TGCGCCAGCAGCCAAGACCCGGTAGGGGGGGGGTCCTCTGGAAACACCATATATTTT. It translates to CASSQDPVGGGSSGNTIYF.

Only one count was recorded for this clone. The chain couples TRBV28 to TRBJ2-1, with D unclear. The germline CDR1 and CDR2 sequences are MDHEN and SYDVKM. Deletions cut 8 bases from V and 7 bases from J, with 12 bases between. The CDR3 consists of 12 residues. CDR3: CASHQYSNEQFF. The CDR3 region has the DNA TGTGCCAGCCACCAATACTCGAATGAGCAGTTCTTC.

The chain uses TRBV19 and TRBJ2-1; a weak D match, TRBD1 (7 bases). CDR1 LNHDA and CDR2 SQIVND come from the germline V gene (reference sequence). Deletions cut 10 bases from V and 6 bases from J, with 22 bases between. The CDR3 covers 15 residues. This CDR3 reads CATLSYRGGVNEQFF. CDR3 DNA: TGTGCCACCCTGTCGTACAGGGGAGGTGTCAATGAGCAGTTCTTC.

This chain joins TRBV5-4 and TRBJ1-2; D possibly corresponds to TRBD1 (5 bases). The CDR3 contains 17 residues. Trimming removed 4 bases at V and 7 bases at J, with 26 bases between. The V gene's germline CDR1 is SGHNT and CDR2 YYREEE (reference sequence). For the CDR3, the DNA is TGTGCCAGCAGCCAGGATACTGGGACTAGGCTCGGTGTTGGCTACACCTTC. Encoded protein: CASSQDTGTRLGVGYTF. The full variable domain, completed using reference TRBV5-4 and TRBJ1-2, is ETGVTQSPTHLIKTRGQQVTLRCSSQSGHNTVSWYQQALGQGPQFIFQYYREEENGRGNFPPRFSGLQFPNYSSELNVNALELDDSALYLCASSQDTGTRLGVGYTFGSGTRLTVV.

The chain couples TRBV13 to TRBJ2-7; D may be TRBD1 (6 bases). Germline CDR1 is PRHDT and CDR2 is FYEKMQ (reference sequence). CDR3 size: 15 residues. V gave up 5 bases and J gave up 1 base, with 15 bases separating them. The CDR3 nucleotides are TGTGCCAGCAGCGCCCGGGACAAAGGGTCCTACGAGCAGTACTTC. This codes for CASSARDKGSYEQYF.

The chain links TRBV2 to TRBJ1-1; TRBD1 matches 7 bases. This CDR3 has 14 residues. Germline V lookup: CDR1 SNHLY, CDR2 FYNNEI. V was pared by 3 bases and J by 3 bases, with 4 bases of the junction left unmatched. CDR3 sequence (DNA): TGTGCCAGCAGTGACGGGGACAGCTACACTGAAGCTTTCTTT. Translated: CASSDGDSYTEAFF. Variable domain in full (rest from reference TRBV2 and TRBJ1-1): EPEVTQTPSHQVTQMGQEVILRCVPISNHLYFYWYRQILGQKVEFLVSFYNNEISEKSEIFDDQFSVERPDGSNFTLKIRSTKLEDSAMYFCASSDGDSYTEAFFGQGTRLTVV.

The rearrangement links TRBV24-1 to TRBJ1-4, with D perhaps TRBD1 (6 bases). V lost 3 bases to trimming and J lost 7 bases, with 14 bases between them. The CDR3 is 15 amino acids. The germline gives CDR1 KGHDR, CDR2 SFDVKD. The CDR3 sequence: CATSDPRQVIEKLFF. The CDR3 bases are TGTGCCACCAGTGATCCCAGACAGGTTATTGAAAAACTGTTTTTT.

This sequence joins TRBV5-1 and TRBJ1-1; 9 positions match TRBD1. CDR1 is SGHRS, CDR2 YFSETQ, per germline. This CDR3 is 14 amino acids long. The ends lost 2 bases at V and 1 base at J; junction bases unmatched: 0. CDR3 in amino acids: CASSLQGANTEAFF. The CDR3, as DNA: TGCGCCAGCAGCTTACAGGGGGCGAACACTGAAGCTTTCTTT.

The rearrangement links TRBV29-1 to TRBJ1-1, with D hard to call. V gave up 4 bases and J gave up 11 bases, with 14 bases separating them. The CDR3 loop spans 11 amino acids. Germline V CDR1 and CDR2: SQVTM, ANQGSEA. DNA of the CDR3: TGCAGCGTTGTAGATCCCCCGGTTGCTTTCTTT. Translated, it gives CSVVDPPVAFF.

The chain carries TRBV6-5 and TRBJ1-1; D remains ambiguous. The CDR3 runs 14 residues. The germline CDR1 and CDR2 sequences are MNHEY and SVGAGI. V lost 4 bases and J lost 1, with 10 bases in between. In DNA form, the CDR3 reads TGTGCCAGCAGTTTGTCATCGGGGAACACTGAAGCTTTCTTT. It encodes CASSLSSGNTEAFF.

The chain combines TRBV7-2 with TRBJ1-2, with TRBD1 identical over 7 bases. The CDR3 length is 15 residues. Trimming at V came to 1 base and at J to 4 bases, leaving 6 bases not matched to a gene. Germline-derived CDR1 and CDR2 are SGHTA and FQGNSA. For the CDR3, the DNA is TGTGCCAGCAGCTTAGTAGGGACAGAGAGCTATGGCTACACCTTC. Translated, it gives CASSLVGTESYGYTF.

In its sample, this clone was seen a few times. This chain uses TRBV9 with TRBJ2-1; 7 nucleotides agree with TRBD2. From germline, CDR1 is SGDLS and CDR2 YYNGEE. The CDR3 is made up of 15 amino acids. After removal of 4 bases from V and 6 bases from J, the junction contained 10 bases not matched to a gene. The CDR3 DNA follows: TGTGCCAGCAGCCCCTGGGCTAGCGGAGGCAATGAGCAGTTCTTC. Amino acid sequence: CASSPWASGGNEQFF.

CDR3 in amino acids: CASSWDNIYGYTF. The CDR3 DNA sequence: TGTGCCAGCAGCTGGGACAACATCTATGGCTACACCTTC. The chain uses TRBV7-2 and TRBJ1-2; perhaps TRBD1 as D (6 bases). The CDR3 loop spans 13 amino acids. V lost 4 bases, J lost 4 bases, and 10 bases lay in between. Germline V CDR1 and CDR2: SGHTA, FQGNSA.

This sequence joins TRBV4-3 and TRBJ2-7; possible D gene TRBD2, 6 bases. Germline lookup yields CDR1 LGHNA and CDR2 YSLEER. V lost 0 bases and J lost 3, with 15 bases in between. CDR3 length: 16 residues. The CDR3 DNA follows: TGCGCCAGCAGCCAAGATAGAGGAGGGTTCGACTACGAGCAGTACTTC. It encodes CASSQDRGGFDYEQYF.

The chain combines TRBV2 with TRBJ2-7; perhaps TRBD1 as D (6 bases). The V and J ends lost 6 bases and 3 bases respectively, with 21 bases between them. The CDR3 length is 16 residues. From germline, CDR1 is SNHLY and CDR2 FYNNEI. The CDR3 sequence: CASRDTGKVFGYEQYF. The CDR3 DNA is TGTGCCAGCAGGGACACAGGGAAGGTGTTTGGCTACGAGCAGTACTTC.

A few counts support this clone. This chain links TRBV27 with TRBJ1-5; a possible D gene is TRBD1 (5 bases). V lost 4 bases to trimming and J lost 3 bases, with 13 bases between them. In germline, CDR1 is MNHEY, CDR2 SMNVEV (reference sequence). The CDR3 is made up of 15 amino acids. DNA for the CDR3: TGTGCCAGCAGTTCCGAACGGGACTTCAATCAGCCCCAGCATTTT. This translates into CASSSERDFNQPQHF.

V and J are TRBV5-1 and TRBJ2-1; the D gene is possibly TRBD1 (5 bases). The length of the CDR3 is 16 residues. The germline CDR1 and CDR2 sequences are SGHRS and YFSETQ. Trimming removed 6 bases from V and 3 bases from J, with 19 bases in between. CDR3 sequence: CASTPSDGHLYNEQFF. For the CDR3, the DNA is TGCGCCAGCACCCCATCGGACGGACATCTCTACAATGAGCAGTTCTTC. Filled out from reference TRBV5-1 and TRBJ2-1, the complete variable domain reads KAGVTQTPRYLIKTRGQQVTLSCSPISGHRSVSWYQQTPGQGLQFLFEYFSETQRNKGNFPGRFSGRQFSNSRSEMNVSTLELGDSALYLCASTPSDGHLYNEQFFGPGTRLTVL.

CDR3 DNA sequence: TGTGCCAGCAGCGTAGCAGGACAGGGTTCCGGAAACACCATATATTTT. Residues: CASSVAGQGSGNTIYF. The chain has TRBV9 and TRBJ1-3; 8 bases fit TRBD1. J lost 4 bases, V lost 0 bases, and 6 bases had no gene match. Germline CDR1 is SGDLS and CDR2 is YYNGEE. The CDR3 totals 16 residues.

This chain connects TRBV7-2 to TRBJ1-1; perhaps TRBD1 as D (6 bases). In germline, CDR1 is SGHTA, CDR2 FQGNSA. The CDR3 runs to 14 residues. The V gene lost 3 bases and the J gene lost 2 bases, with 10 bases spanning the gap. CDR3 nucleotide sequence: TGTGCCAGCAGCTTTTCCAGGGGAAACACTGAAGCTTTCTTT. Its translation is CASSFSRGNTEAFF.

This chain connects TRBV9 to TRBJ2-5; no clear D. Per the germline V gene, CDR1 is SGDLS and CDR2 is YYNGEE. The CDR3 is 11 residues long. Trimming left V 4 bases short and J 2 bases short, with 3 bases between. As DNA, the CDR3 is TGTGCCAGCAGCACACAAGAGACCCAGTACTTC. This encodes CASSTQETQYF. The whole variable domain, remainder taken from reference TRBV9 and TRBJ2-5, is DSGVTQTPKHLITATGQRVTLRCSPRSGDLSVYWYQQSLDQGLQFLIQYYNGEERAKGNILERFSAQQFPDLHSELNLSSLELGDSALYFCASSTQETQYFGPGTRLLVL.

The V gene is TRBV12-3 or TRBV12-4, the J gene TRBJ1-5; maybe TRBD1 (6 bases). The CDR3 is 11 amino acids. V dropped 3 bases and J dropped 16 bases, with 13 bases sitting between them. This CDR3 reads CASSLSGAPHF. The CDR3 DNA sequence: TGTGCCAGCAGTTTGTCAGGGGCCCCCCATTTT.